This T cell receptor (beta chain) was sequenced in a study of T cells in Graves' hyperthyroidism and ophthalmopathy. Study-wide points: Most expanded thyroid clonotypes above 0.001 recurred in blood.

Template material for amplifying TCR beta CDR3 regions consisted of RNA transcripts. First-round RT-PCR with HTBI primers amplified the TCR CDR3 region. TCRdb re-derived calls from the multiplex PCR reads in MiXCR, one entry per CDR3 protein. The sample contains 450,000 to 650,000 distinct CDR3 sequences, under 20% of which appear only once. About this clonotype itself: Antigen: not known.

CDR3 size: 15 residues. Germline-derived CDR1 and CDR2 are SGDLS and YYNGEE. V shed 4 bases, J shed 8 bases, and the junction held 14 bases outside the gene matches. Sequencing was carried out using blood. V and J are TRBV9 and TRBJ1-2; TRBD1 matches at 7 bases. This TCR was recovered from a woman between 18 and 29 years old with Graves' ophthalmopathy. The CDR3 region is CASSILDRDPKGYTF. The CDR3 region has the DNA TGTGCCAGCAGCATCCTCGACAGGGACCCAAAGGGCTACACCTTC.